This entry concerns a single TCR beta chain. Clones were read by immunoSEQ multiplex PCR, and TCRdb kept only the in-frame ones, dropping some. The sample has around 500,000 clones; roughly nine tenths are singletons. The data were obtained in a study of blood T cell repertoires in COVID-19. The germline V gene encodes CDR1 MRHNA and CDR2 SNTAGT. CDR3 length: 17 residues. The trim removed 4 bases at V and 2 bases at J, leaving 11 bases unmatched. The cohort comprised adults aged about 18 to 90 years residing in approximately 25 US areas. This receptor was taken from a woman aged 55 to 70 who had recovered from COVID-19. The V call is TRBV6-4, the J call TRBJ2-3; 8 bases line up with TRBD2. Material for sequencing was PBMCs or T cells enriched from blood (not recorded which). The CDR3 is CASSAQPLAGTTDTQYF. CDR3 sequence (DNA): TGTGCCAGCAGTGCCCAACCGTTAGCGGGGACCACAGATACGCAGTATTTT.